These 5 T cell receptor beta chains originate from one sample sequenced in a study of Graves' ophthalmopathy and Graves' hyperthyroidism. Amplified TCR beta CDR3 regions were obtained using RNA transcripts as template. The workflow started with a first-round RT-PCR run with HTBI primers and then moved on to a second-round multiplex PCR. TCRdb re-derived calls from the multiplex PCR reads in MiXCR, one entry per CDR3 protein. The repertoire holds about 740,000 distinct CDR3 sequences, with approximately 40% as singletons. The sequenced sample was peripheral blood. Source of these receptors: an adult man with Graves' ophthalmopathy.

CDR3 DNA: TGCAGCCCGGGACTAGCGGGAGGGCCGAGCGAGACCCAGTACTTC. Translation gives CSPGLAGGPSETQYF. The chain carries TRBV29-1 and TRBJ2-5; 16 bases map to TRBD2. The germline V gene encodes CDR1 SQVTM and CDR2 ANQGSEA. V was clipped by 8 bases and J by 5 bases; unmatched bases: 8. The CDR3 covers 15 residues.

This clonotype came up a few times. The genes are TRBV29-1 and TRBJ2-5, with TRBD1 matching over 8 bases. CDR3 length equals 15 residues. The germline gives CDR1 SQVTM, CDR2 ANQGSEA. Trimming removed 2 bases from V and 3 bases from J; junction bases left unmatched: 8. This chain's CDR3 is CSVEPLDREEETQYF. CDR3 nucleotides: TGCAGCGTTGAACCCTTGGACAGGGAGGAAGAGACCCAGTACTTC.

This clonotype came up many times. V usage is TRBV29-1 and J usage is TRBJ1-2, with D maybe TRBD1 (6 bases). Germline V gives CDR1 SQVTM, CDR2 ANQGSEA. This CDR3 contains 12 residues. The V gene lost 7 bases and the J gene lost 4 bases, with 13 bases spanning the gap. The CDR3 nucleotides read TGCAGCGCACTAGGGGGAGGCTATGGCTACACCTTC. Translation gives CSALGGGYGYTF.

This clonotype was observed many times. The chain uses TRBV7-9 and TRBJ1-4, with D possibly matching TRBD1 (5 bases). Germline lookup yields CDR1 SEHNR and CDR2 FQNEAQ (reference sequence). V shed 1 base and J shed 0 bases, with 18 bases lying between them. This CDR3 region has 19 residues. The CDR3 sequence is CASSLGGAGRRTTNEKLFF. In DNA, the CDR3 is TGTGCCAGCAGCTTAGGAGGGGCAGGGCGTCGGACAACTAATGAAAAACTGTTTTTT.

J is TRBJ1-5 and V is TRBV5-2; the table names TRBD1, a call not compared with the DNA. TRBV5-2 constitutes a pseudogene. CDR3 length equals 17 residues. CDR3 sequence reads: CASKWCFGGGVNQPQHF. DNA for the CDR3: TGTGCCAGCAAATGGTGTTTTGGAGGGGGTGTCAATCAGCCCCAGCATTTT.